Below, one T cell receptor beta chain is given with its context. Its antigen is unidentified. CDR3 length: 13 amino acids. The germline gives CDR1 MNHNY, CDR2 SVGAGI (reference sequence). V lost 6 bases to trimming and J lost 5 bases, with 11 bases between them. The sample is drawn from a study of cytomegalovirus exposure and HLA in healthy donors. TCRdb's table, derived via immunoSEQ multiplex PCR, lists solely in-frame clones and lacks some. The table lists 150,000 to 200,000 clones, 86% of them singletons, with approximately 7% in the top ten. Study findings and constraints: High specificity and sensitivity for cytomegalovirus status were reported for the classifier.

This sequence originates from a man under 40 in good health and CMV-seropositive. V gene TRBV6-6 combines with J gene TRBJ1-5; no clear D gene. The sample was PBMCs. CDR3 DNA: TGTGCCAGCAGATACCTCCGGGATCAGCCCCAGCATTTT. Translating gives CASRYLRDQPQHF.